The rows below give T cell receptor beta chains drawn from one sample of a study of blood T cell repertoires in COVID-19. Measured with immunoSEQ multiplex PCR; TCRdb has only the in-frame clones, and not every one. The sample lists hundreds of thousands of clones, 75% to 90% seen once, with under 7.5% in the top ten. Specimen: peripheral blood. The receptors here all came from a man in his 60s who had recovered from COVID-19. The CDR3 runs from the conserved cysteine through the conserved F or W. Each record gives: D gene, clone size, J gene, V gene, CDR3 DNA, CDR3 protein. A D gene is named only where the DNA matches it firmly. Clone size, where shown, is once, few, many, or a class for clones that have expanded.

TRBD2	NA	TRBJ2-2	TRBV20-1	TGCAGTGCTAGTTCGGGGGGGAACACCGGGGAGCTGTTTTTT	CSASSGGNTGELFF
TRBD2	NA	TRBJ2-1	TRBV18	TGTGCCAGCTCACCACCGAGCGGGGGGTCCTACAATGAGCAGTTCTTC	CASSPPSGGSYNEQFF
NA	few	TRBJ1-2	TRBV5-5	TGTGCCAGCAGCTTGGTAGGGAGATCTAACTATGGCTACACCTTC	CASSLVGRSNYGYTF
TRBD1	NA	TRBJ2-4	TRBV28	TGTGCCAGCAGTTTATGGGGACAGGGGAAAACTGAAAACATTCAGTACTTC	CASSLWGQGKTENIQYF
TRBD2	NA	TRBJ2-3	TRBV5-4	TGTGCCAGCAGCGGTGGGAAAGCGGGAGCTGATACGCAGTATTTT	CASSGGKAGADTQYF
TRBD2	NA	TRBJ2-3	TRBV7-6	TGTGCCAGCAGCTTAGAGGGGACTAGCGGGGGGGCCCCAGATACGCAGTATTTT	CASSLEGTSGGAPDTQYF
NA	NA	TRBJ1-1	TRBV5-8	TGTGCCAGCAGCTTTATACCGGACTTGAACACTGAAGCTTTCTTT	CASSFIPDLNTEAFF
TRBD2	NA	TRBJ2-1	TRBV24-1	TGTGCCACCAGTGATTTGCAGACTAGCGGGAGTATCGATGAGCAGTTCTTC	CATSDLQTSGSIDEQFF
NA	once	TRBJ2-1	TRBV18	TGTGCCAGCTCACACGGTGCAGGGGAGGGAGAGCAGTTCTTC	CASSHGAGEGEQFF
NA	NA	TRBJ2-5	TRBV19	TGTGCCAGTAGTCGGCGGGGAACAGAGACCCAGTACTTC	CASSRRGTETQYF
NA	few	TRBJ2-3	TRBV5-1	TGCGCCAGCAGCTTAAGTCCAGGCACAGATACGCAGTATTTT	CASSLSPGTDTQYF
TRBD1	NA	TRBJ2-5	TRBV6-1	TGTGCCAGCAGTGATACGGGACAGGGACAGACCCAGTACTTC	CASSDTGQGQTQYF
NA	NA	TRBJ2-1	TRBV19	TGTGCCAGTACCCCCGGGACTTTCTACAATGAGCAGTTCTTC	CASTPGTFYNEQFF
TRBD1	many	TRBJ2-5	TRBV3-1/TRBV3-2	TGTGCCAGCAGCCAACCGGGACAGAGAAAAGAGACCCAGTACTTC	CASSQPGQRKETQYF
TRBD1	NA	TRBJ1-2	TRBV3-1/TRBV3-2	TGTGCCAGCAGCCAACCGGGACAGGGAAACTATGGCTACACCTTC	CASSQPGQGNYGYTF
NA	NA	TRBJ2-3	TRBV7-9	TGTGCCAGCAGCCTGGGTGTCGGGATCACAGATACGCAGTATTTT	CASSLGVGITDTQYF
TRBD1	NA	TRBJ1-4	TRBV6-4	TGTGCCAGCAGTGACTCCGTGGTTGAGGACAGGGGGCCAGGTAATGAAAAACTGTTTTTT	CASSDSVVEDRGPGNEKLFF
TRBD1	NA	TRBJ2-7	TRBV19	TGTGCCAGTAGTAGGGACAGTGCAGCCTACGAGCAGTACTTC	CASSRDSAAYEQYF
TRBD1	NA	TRBJ2-6	TRBV27	TGTGCCAGCCCGCCCTCGCCGGGACAGGGTACTGGGGCCAACGTCCTGACTTTC	CASPPSPGQGTGANVLTF
TRBD2	NA	TRBJ2-3	TRBV7-2	TGTGCCGGGCGACTAGCGGGAGAAGGAGCAGATACGCAGTATTTT	CAGRLAGEGADTQYF
TRBD2	NA	TRBJ2-3	TRBV7-3	TGTGCCAGCAGCCTCGCGGGGGGGCCTAGGACAGATACGCAGTATTTT	CASSLAGGPRTDTQYF
NA	once	TRBJ1-3	TRBV27	TGTGCCAGCAGGGGGGGGGAAACAGCTGGAAACACCATATATTTT	CASRGGETAGNTIYF
NA	once	TRBJ2-5	TRBV6-6	TGTGCCAGCAGGCGGCCGGGTGACGGGGAGACCCAGTACTTC	CASRRPGDGETQYF
TRBD1	NA	TRBJ1-5	TRBV28	TGTGCCAGCACAAATTCCGGGACAGGGACCAATCAGCCCCAGCATTTT	CASTNSGTGTNQPQHF
TRBD1	NA	TRBJ1-2	TRBV24-1	TGTGCCACCAGTGAGACAGGGGGAGACTATGGCTACACCTTC	CATSETGGDYGYTF
TRBD1	NA	TRBJ2-7	TRBV6-5	TGTGCCAGCAACCCGGACCCAGGGGGCCAGTCCGAGCAGTACTTC	CASNPDPGGQSEQYF
TRBD1	NA	TRBJ1-1	TRBV5-1	TGCGCCAGCAGCTGGGGGACAGGGGGCACTGAAGCTTTCTTT	CASSWGTGGTEAFF
TRBD1	NA	TRBJ1-4	TRBV18	TGTGCCAGCTCACCGCAGACAGGGGCCCCACTTGAAAAACTGTTTTTT	CASSPQTGAPLEKLFF
NA	NA	TRBJ2-6	TRBV7-2	TGTGCCAGCAGCCAGGCCGGGACATCCCAGAGGATGCTGACTTTC	CASSQAGTSQRMLTF